The clone carrying this TCR beta chain was picked up a small number of times. These data are taken from a study of cytomegalovirus exposure and HLA in healthy donors. It was with 60 Vbeta and 13 Jbeta primers that the PCR ran. Method: immunoSEQ multiplex PCR; TCRdb's copy keeps in-frame clones and lacks some. Altogether tens of thousands of clones are present, 10% being singletons, with the ten largest covering approximately 24%. The clonotype was recovered from a man in his 60s in good health and CMV-seropositive. Sequencing was done on a sample of PBMCs.

Here the CDR3 reads CSGGTENEKLFF. CDR3 nucleotides: TGCAGCGGCGGGACAGAGAATGAAAAACTGTTTTTT. The gene calls are TRBV29-1 and TRBJ1-4; the match to TRBD1 covers 7 bases. The CDR3 has 12 amino acids. The germline CDR1 and CDR2 sequences are SQVTM and ANQGSEA. V dropped 7 bases and J dropped 5; count of bases not matched to a gene: 4.